This is a list of T cell receptor beta chains from one sample in a study of cytomegalovirus exposure and HLA in healthy donors. Clones were sequenced by immunoSEQ multiplex PCR, and TCRdb holds only the in-frame ones, with some missing. This sample has some 57,000 clones, with less than 85% found just once. Sequenced sample: PBMCs. All receptors derive from a woman aged 55-69 years in good health and CMV-seropositive. Each CDR3 is given with its conserved first and last residue. D genes are given only for firm matches. Rows may omit the clone size; those that give it use once, few, many or a size class.

D gene,J gene,clone size,V gene,CDR3 DNA,CDR3 protein
.,TRBJ1-1,.,TRBV6-1,TGTGCCAGCATACCACAGGGAGTGTATACTGAAGCTTTCTTT,CASIPQGVYTEAFF
.,TRBJ1-4,.,TRBV6-6,TGTGCCAGCAGTTACTCACCGGGGAGGACTAATGAAAAACTGTTTTTT,CASSYSPGRTNEKLFF
.,TRBJ2-7,few,TRBV6-5,TGTGCCAGCAGTAGGAGCCAAACTTCCTACGAGCAGTACTTC,CASSRSQTSYEQYF
TRBD1,TRBJ1-1,.,TRBV6-5,TGTGCCAGCAGCTTGACAGGGAAAACTGAAGCTTTCTTT,CASSLTGKTEAFF
.,TRBJ1-1,few,TRBV7-9,TGTGCCAGCAGCGCATTCCGGGGGGGAGTATCCTCCGAGACCACTGAAGCTTTCTTT,CASSAFRGGVSSETTEAFF
.,TRBJ2-1,.,TRBV5-1,TGCGCCAGCAGCTTGACAGTTATCAATGAGCAGTTCTTC,CASSLTVINEQFF
TRBD2,TRBJ2-1,.,TRBV15,TGTGCCACCAGCGATATAACGGGGGGGTTCGATGAGCAGTTCTTC,CATSDITGGFDEQFF
.,TRBJ1-4,.,TRBV5-1,TGCGCCAGCAGCCCATCCGGGGCAACTAATGAAAAACTGTTTTTT,CASSPSGATNEKLFF
TRBD1,TRBJ1-1,.,TRBV5-1,TGCGCCAGCAGCGGGGAGACAGGGACCTACACTGAAGCTTTCTTT,CASSGETGTYTEAFF
.,TRBJ1-2,.,TRBV7-9,TGTGCCAGCAGCTTAGGCGAGGATCGTTTTAATGGCTACACCTTC,CASSLGEDRFNGYTF
.,TRBJ1-4,.,TRBV19,TGTGCCACCGATGACAGGTGGAATGGAAAACTGTTTTTT,CATDDRWNGKLFF
.,TRBJ2-1,.,TRBV7-9,TGTGCCAGCAGCTTATATGACGGGGACAATGAGCAGTTCTTC,CASSLYDGDNEQFF
.,TRBJ2-7,.,TRBV7-2,TGTGCCAGCAGCTATCCTACGGGCGAGCAGTACTTC,CASSYPTGEQYF
.,TRBJ2-5,few,TRBV7-9,TGTGCCAGCAGCCCCCTACAAGAGACCCAGTACTTC,CASSPLQETQYF
.,TRBJ1-1,.,TRBV29-1,TGCAGCGTTGAGCAGGCCATGAACACTGAAGCTTTCTTT,CSVEQAMNTEAFF
TRBD1,TRBJ2-5,.,TRBV6-1,TGTGCCAGCAGTGAAGGGGTTAACAGGGGGAAAGAGACCCAGTACTTC,CASSEGVNRGKETQYF
TRBD1,TRBJ2-2,.,TRBV18,TGTGCCAGCTCCCGACCGGGACAGGGACCCACCGGGGAGCTGTTTTTT,CASSRPGQGPTGELFF
TRBD2,TRBJ2-2,.,TRBV4-3,TGCGCCAGCAGCCACGGACTAGCGGGGGTCGGCGGGGAGCTGTTTTTT,CASSHGLAGVGGELFF
.,TRBJ1-6,.,TRBV6-6,TGTGCCACGAGCTCCTATAATTCACCCCTCCACTTT,CATSSYNSPLHF
TRBD2,TRBJ2-1,.,TRBV5-4,TGTGCCAGCAGCTCCTGGACTAGCGGGAGCGACAATGAGCAGTTCTTC,CASSSWTSGSDNEQFF
.,TRBJ2-6,.,TRBV5-1,TGCGCCAGCAGCTTGGGGGGAGGCCCTGGGGCCAACGTCCTGACTTTC,CASSLGGGPGANVLTF
TRBD2,TRBJ2-5,.,TRBV4-2,TGTGCCAGCAGCCAAGATGTGCCGGGGGGACAAGAGACCCAGTACTTC,CASSQDVPGGQETQYF
.,TRBJ1-3,.,TRBV7-9,TGTGCCAGCAGCTTAGGGACAGCTGGAAACACCATATATTTT,CASSLGTAGNTIYF
.,TRBJ2-2,.,TRBV7-2,TGTGCCAGCAGCTTAGGGCTGCTCAACACCGGGGAGCTGTTTTTT,CASSLGLLNTGELFF
TRBD1,TRBJ2-7,.,TRBV29-1,TGCAGCGTAAGACAGGGGGTCAGCTCCTACGAGCAGTACTTC,CSVRQGVSSYEQYF
TRBD1,TRBJ1-2,.,TRBV7-2,TGTGCCAGCAGCTCCCCAGGGGGCTATGGCTACACCTTC,CASSSPGGYGYTF
TRBD1,TRBJ2-7,.,TRBV7-9,TGTGCCAGCAGCTTGTCACAGGGGGCATCCGAGCAGTACTTC,CASSLSQGASEQYF
.,TRBJ1-1,.,TRBV9,TGTGCCAGCAGCCCGGCCGGTCAGGGTTTTTTCGGGAACACTGAAGCTTTCTTT,CASSPAGQGFFGNTEAFF
.,TRBJ1-1,few,TRBV5-4,TGTGCCAGCAGCTTGTCTAGGAACACTGAAGCTTTCTTT,CASSLSRNTEAFF
.,TRBJ2-7,many,TRBV6-5,TGTGCCAGCAGTTACGGCGGCACCGGATTCTACGAGCAGTACTTC,CASSYGGTGFYEQYF
TRBD1,TRBJ2-2,.,TRBV11-1,TGTGCCAGCAGCTCGCCAGGGGGCGCGGGTACCGGGGAGCTGTTTTTT,CASSSPGGAGTGELFF
TRBD2,TRBJ2-2,.,TRBV7-3,TGTGCCAGCAGCTCAGGACGGACTAGCGGGGGTGGCGGGGAGCTGTTTTTT,CASSSGRTSGGGGELFF
.,TRBJ2-3,.,TRBV7-9,TGTGCCAGCAGCCATTGGACAGAAAGCACAGATACGCAGTATTTT,CASSHWTESTDTQYF
.,TRBJ2-5,few,TRBV29-1,TGCAGCGTTTTGGACAGCCCCCAAGAGACCCAGTACTTC,CSVLDSPQETQYF
.,TRBJ2-3,.,TRBV7-6,TGTGCCAGCAGCTCGACGGGAGATACGCAGTATTTT,CASSSTGDTQYF
.,TRBJ1-1,.,TRBV29-1,TGCAGCGCAGTTCGGGGAGGCACTGAAGCTTTCTTT,CSAVRGGTEAFF
TRBD1,TRBJ2-5,.,TRBV10-3,TGTGCCATCAGTACCACAGGGGGCGAAGAGACCCAGTACTTC,CAISTTGGEETQYF
TRBD2,TRBJ2-1,.,TRBV10-3,TGTGCCATCAGTCCCGGGACTAGCGGGGCCAACAATGAGCAGTTCTTC,CAISPGTSGANNEQFF
.,TRBJ1-1,.,TRBV29-1,TGCAGCGTTGTCACAGGGACGGGTTTTCAGGAAGCTTTCTTT,CSVVTGTGFQEAFF
.,TRBJ1-1,.,TRBV10-3,TGTGCCATCAGTGAAGAGACTGAAGCTTTCTTT,CAISEETEAFF
.,TRBJ2-7,.,TRBV10-3,TGTGCCATCAGGACTCCCTACGAGCAGTACTTC,CAIRTPYEQYF
TRBD1,TRBJ1-6,.,TRBV4-3,TGCGCCAGCAGCCAGTTCGGGACAGAGAATTCACCCCTCCACTTT,CASSQFGTENSPLHF
.,TRBJ2-3,.,TRBV5-1,TGCGCCAGCAAGCACACAGGTCGGGTCGAGGATACGCAGTATTTT,CASKHTGRVEDTQYF
.,TRBJ2-1,.,TRBV9,TGTGCCAGCAACGGACCGGGACAACGGTGGGATGAGCAGTTCTTC,CASNGPGQRWDEQFF
.,TRBJ2-5,.,TRBV30,TGTGCCTGGAGCGACCCCCAGGGTATATCTGTGGAGACCCAGTACTTC,CAWSDPQGISVETQYF
TRBD2,TRBJ2-7,.,TRBV14,TGTGCCAGCAGTCGACTAGCGGGGGCGTCCTACGAGCAGTACTTC,CASSRLAGASYEQYF
TRBD2,TRBJ2-5,.,TRBV29-1,TGCAGCGTTGAGGGACTAGCGGTCGAACAAGAGACCCAGTACTTC,CSVEGLAVEQETQYF
TRBD2,TRBJ2-1,medium-sized,TRBV5-4,TGTGCCAGCAGCTTGGGGCTAGCGGGGGGCAATGAGCAGTTCTTC,CASSLGLAGGNEQFF
TRBD1,TRBJ1-1,.,TRBV7-2,TGTGCCAGCAGCACGTCGACCGGGACAGTCTACACTGAAGCTTTCTTT,CASSTSTGTVYTEAFF
.,TRBJ1-3,few,TRBV19,TGTGCCATCGGACAGACCTCTGGAAACACCATATATTTT,CAIGQTSGNTIYF
TRBD2,TRBJ2-1,.,TRBV29-1,TGCAGCGTTGAAGATGTTGAGGCGGGGGGGCCTGAGCAGTTCTTC,CSVEDVEAGGPEQFF